The 12 T cell receptor beta chains reported below all come from one sample, sequenced in a study of shared clonotypes between healthy human individuals. Using immunoSEQ multiplex PCR, the repertoire was profiled, and TCRdb retains in-frame clones only, with some absent. The repertoire holds about 490,000 clones, roughly four fifths seen once, with roughly 13% in the top ten. The sample taken for sequencing was PBMCs. The receptors shown here come from a woman aged 40 to 49 in good health. Some clones in this sample may be carry-over from other donors' samples.

This clone was counted a single time. A far larger clone is just one base off, so this is likely a read error. Distinct nucleotide sequences in the sample also encode this CDR3. The gene calls are TRBV5-4 and TRBJ1-3; D might be TRBD1 (6 bases). The CDR3 is made up of 16 amino acids. The V gene's germline CDR1 is SGHNT and CDR2 YYREEE (reference sequence). The CDR3 protein is CASSWGTRASGNTIYF. DNA of the CDR3: TGTGCCAGCAGCTGGGGGACAAGGGCCTCTGGAAACACCATATACTTT.

The V gene is TRBV2, the J gene TRBJ2-7, with D perhaps assigned TRBD1 or TRBD2 (5 bases each). The V gene's germline CDR1 is SNHLY and CDR2 FYNNEI. This CDR3 contains 15 residues. The germline V and J ends were trimmed by 2 bases and 0 bases, with 11 bases remaining between them. The CDR3 nucleotides are TGTGCCAGCAGTGAAAGGGACCGAAGCTCCTACGAGCAGTACTTC. Encoded protein: CASSERDRSSYEQYF.

Ten or more counts support this clone. The J gene is TRBJ1-1, the V gene TRBV5-1; possibly TRBD1 for D (5 bases). Trimming took 4 bases from V and 1 from J, leaving 8 bases between them. This CDR3 is 13 amino acids long. Germline CDR1 is SGHRS and CDR2 is YFSETQ. The CDR3 here is CASSGATNTEAFF. The CDR3 region has the DNA TGCGCCAGCAGCGGGGCCACGAACACTGAAGCTTTCTTT.

Comments on this clone: A read error is likely, as this CDR3 ends without the conserved phenylalanine or tryptophan. The gene calls are TRBV25-1 and TRBJ2-2; 7 nucleotides align to TRBD2. After removal of 1 base from V and 4 bases from J, the junction contained 3 bases not matched to a gene. This CDR3 is 15 amino acids long. Germline assignment: CDR1 MGHDK and CDR2 SYGVNS. CDR3 nucleotides: TGTGCCAGCAGTGAATGGCCTAGCGGCACCGGGGAGCTGTTTCTT. Encoded protein: CASSEWPSGTGELFL.

The chain carries TRBV9 and TRBJ2-7; TRBD2 matches 8 bases. With 3 bases clipped from V and 4 bases from J, the junction kept 9 bases outside the gene matches. CDR3 length: 15 amino acids. CDR1 is SGDLS, CDR2 YYNGEE, per germline. As DNA, the CDR3 is TGTGCCAGCAGCGACGGGACTAGTTTTTCTTACGAGCAGTACTTC. This sequence encodes CASSDGTSFSYEQYF. The full variable domain, its missing parts supplied by reference TRBV9 and TRBJ2-7, is DSGVTQTPKHLITATGQRVTLRCSPRSGDLSVYWYQQSLDQGLQFLIQYYNGEERAKGNILERFSAQQFPDLHSELNLSSLELGDSALYFCASSDGTSFSYEQYFGPGTRLTVT.

The genes are TRBV18 and TRBJ1-5, with TRBD1 identical over 9 bases. Trimming at V came to 4 bases and at J to 7 bases, leaving 8 bases not matched to a gene. The CDR3 sequence is 15 residues long. In germline, CDR1 is KGHSH, CDR2 LQKENI. The CDR3 loop reads CASSQGQGTEQPQHF. The CDR3 DNA follows: TGTGCCAGCTCACAGGGACAGGGAACGGAACAGCCCCAGCATTTT. Filled out from reference TRBV18 and TRBJ1-5, the complete variable domain reads NAGVMQNPRHLVRRRGQEARLRCSPMKGHSHVYWYRQLPEEGLKFMVYLQKENIIDESGMPKERFSAEFPKEGPSILRIQQVVRGDSAAYFCASSQGQGTEQPQHFGDGTRLSIL.

The genes are TRBV28 and TRBJ2-3; D is unresolved. Trimming left V 2 bases short and J 2 bases short, with 5 bases between. Germline-derived CDR1 and CDR2 are MDHEN and SYDVKM. The CDR3 covers 13 residues. CDR3 DNA: TGTGCCAGCAGTTTAGTAACCACAGATACGCAGTATTTT. Translation gives CASSLVTTDTQYF.

The rearrangement uses TRBV5-8 and TRBJ2-2, with 7 bases aligning to TRBD1. The CDR3 contains 14 residues. The trim removed 7 bases at V and 5 bases at J, leaving 8 bases unmatched. Germline-derived CDR1 and CDR2 are SGHTS and YDEGEE. For the CDR3, the DNA is TGTGCCAGCTTAGGAGTCAGGGGGACCGGGGAGCTGTTTTTT. This translates into CASLGVRGTGELFF.

The genes are TRBV28 and TRBJ2-1; D gene unclear. This CDR3 comprises 13 residues. CDR1 and CDR2 (germline): MDHEN, SYDVKM. V was pared by 5 bases and J by 6 bases, with 11 bases between. In DNA form, the CDR3 reads TGTGCCAGCAGTCCGATATCAGCCAATGAGCAGTTCTTC. Encoded protein: CASSPISANEQFF.

V and J are TRBV28 and TRBJ1-4; no clear D gene. CDR1 is MDHEN and CDR2 is SYDVKM in the germline V gene. The CDR3 runs 15 residues. The ends were cut back, 7 bases at V and 0 bases at J, with 12 bases in the middle. This CDR3 reads CASTLDRATNEKLFF. CDR3 DNA sequence: TGTGCCAGCACCTTGGACCGCGCAACTAATGAAAAACTGTTTTTT.

This clone was picked up one time. The V and J genes are TRBV11-3 and TRBJ2-2; the D gene is possibly TRBD1 (5 bases). The CDR3 is 14 amino acids. V was trimmed by 5 bases and J by 8 bases, leaving 15 bases between them. Germline CDR1 reads SGHNT; CDR2 reads YENEEA. In DNA form, the CDR3 reads TGTGCCAGCAGCCCACAAAGGGGTTTGGGGGAGCTGTTTTTT. Translation gives CASSPQRGLGELFF.

The chain is built from TRBV5-4 and TRBJ2-1; no reliable D call. The germline gives CDR1 SGHNT, CDR2 YYREEE (reference sequence). Trimming stripped 5 bases from V and 0 bases from J, with 18 bases between. The CDR3 contains 17 residues. Written as DNA, the CDR3 is TGTGCCAGCAGTAATGAGGCCTGGACGGGCTCCTACAATGAGCAGTTCTTC. It specifies CASSNEAWTGSYNEQFF.